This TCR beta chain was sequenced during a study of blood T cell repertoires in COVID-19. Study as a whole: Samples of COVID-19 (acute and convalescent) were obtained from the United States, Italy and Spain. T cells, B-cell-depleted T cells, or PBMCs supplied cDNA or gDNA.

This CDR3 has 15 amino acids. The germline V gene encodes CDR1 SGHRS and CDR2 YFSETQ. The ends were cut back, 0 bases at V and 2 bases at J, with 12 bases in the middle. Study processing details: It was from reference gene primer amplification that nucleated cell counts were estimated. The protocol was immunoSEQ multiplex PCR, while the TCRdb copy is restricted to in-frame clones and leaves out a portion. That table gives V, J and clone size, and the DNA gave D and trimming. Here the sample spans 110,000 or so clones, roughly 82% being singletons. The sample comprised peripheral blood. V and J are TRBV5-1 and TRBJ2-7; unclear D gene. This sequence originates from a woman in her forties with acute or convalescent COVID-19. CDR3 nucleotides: TGCGCCAGCAGCTTGGCCCCGACATCACCCTACGAGCAGTACTTC. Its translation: CASSLAPTSPYEQYF.